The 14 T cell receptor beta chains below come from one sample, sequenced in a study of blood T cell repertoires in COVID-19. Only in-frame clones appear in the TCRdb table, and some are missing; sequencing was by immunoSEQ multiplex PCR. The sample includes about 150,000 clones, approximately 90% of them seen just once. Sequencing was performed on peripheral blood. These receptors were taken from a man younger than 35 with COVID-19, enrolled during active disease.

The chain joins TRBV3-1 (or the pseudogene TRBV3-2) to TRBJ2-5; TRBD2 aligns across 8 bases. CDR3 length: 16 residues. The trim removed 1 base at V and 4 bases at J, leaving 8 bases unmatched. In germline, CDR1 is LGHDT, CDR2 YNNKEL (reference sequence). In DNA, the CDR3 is TGTGCCAGCAGCCAAGTAACGGTTCTAGCGGGAGAGACCCAGTACTTC. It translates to CASSQVTVLAGETQYF.

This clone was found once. CDR3 sequence reads: CASSPMYGTSGEQFF. For the CDR3, the DNA is TGTGCCAGCAGCCCGATGTACGGGACTAGCGGGGAGCAGTTCTTC. The chain joins TRBV3-1 (or the pseudogene TRBV3-2) to TRBJ2-1, with 12 bases lining up with TRBD2. Trimming at V came to 4 bases and at J to 10 bases, leaving 8 bases not matched to a gene. The CDR3 runs to 15 residues. Germline CDR1 and CDR2: LGHDT and YNNKEL (reference sequence).

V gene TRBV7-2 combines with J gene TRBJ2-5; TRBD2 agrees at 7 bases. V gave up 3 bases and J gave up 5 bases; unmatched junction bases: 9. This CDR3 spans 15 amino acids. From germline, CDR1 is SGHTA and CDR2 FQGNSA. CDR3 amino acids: CASSFQGGLGETQYF. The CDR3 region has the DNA TGTGCCAGCAGCTTTCAGGGAGGGTTAGGGGAGACCCAGTACTTC.

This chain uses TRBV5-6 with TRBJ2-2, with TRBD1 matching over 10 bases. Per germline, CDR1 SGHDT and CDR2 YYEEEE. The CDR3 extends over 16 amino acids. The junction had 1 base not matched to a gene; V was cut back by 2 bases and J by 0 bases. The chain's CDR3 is CASSFGTGANTGELFF. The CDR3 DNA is TGTGCCAGCAGCTTTGGGACAGGGGCGAACACCGGGGAGCTGTTTTTT.

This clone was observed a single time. The CDR3 reads CATSGGTASSYEQYF. The CDR3 DNA sequence: TGTGCCACCAGTGGAGGGACAGCTAGCTCCTACGAGCAGTACTTC. The chain uses TRBV24-1 and TRBJ2-7; 7 nucleotides agree with TRBD1. V gave up 5 bases and J gave up 0 bases; unmatched junction bases: 6. The CDR3 is made up of 15 amino acids. Looked up from germline, CDR1 is KGHDR and CDR2 is SFDVKD.

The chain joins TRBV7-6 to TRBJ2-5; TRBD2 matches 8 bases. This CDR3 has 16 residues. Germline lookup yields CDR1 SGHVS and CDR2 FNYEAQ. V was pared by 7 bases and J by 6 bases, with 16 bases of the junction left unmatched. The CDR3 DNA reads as TGTGCCAGCACCCCCGCCGGGACTAGTTCGGTCAAGACCCAGTACTTC. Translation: CASTPAGTSSVKTQYF.

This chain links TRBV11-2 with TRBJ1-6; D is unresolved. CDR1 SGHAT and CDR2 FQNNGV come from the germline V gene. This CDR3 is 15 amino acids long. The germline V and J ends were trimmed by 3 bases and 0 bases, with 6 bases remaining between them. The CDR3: CASSFGSSYNSPLHF. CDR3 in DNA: TGTGCCAGCAGCTTCGGGAGCTCCTATAATTCACCCCTCCACTTT.

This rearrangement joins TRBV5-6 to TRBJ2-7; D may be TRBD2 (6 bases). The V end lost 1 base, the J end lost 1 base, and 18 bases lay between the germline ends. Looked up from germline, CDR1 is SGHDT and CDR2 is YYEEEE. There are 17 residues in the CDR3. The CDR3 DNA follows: TGTGCCAGCAGCTTGAAGCCGGGACTTAGAACGTCCTACGAGCAGTACTTC. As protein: CASSLKPGLRTSYEQYF.

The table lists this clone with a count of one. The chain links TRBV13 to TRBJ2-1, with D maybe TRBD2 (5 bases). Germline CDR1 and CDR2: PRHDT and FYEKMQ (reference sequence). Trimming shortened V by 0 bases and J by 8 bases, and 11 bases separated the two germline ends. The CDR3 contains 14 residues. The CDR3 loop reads CASSLGGERDEQFF. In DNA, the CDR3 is TGTGCCAGCAGCTTAGGCGGGGAAAGGGATGAGCAGTTCTTC.

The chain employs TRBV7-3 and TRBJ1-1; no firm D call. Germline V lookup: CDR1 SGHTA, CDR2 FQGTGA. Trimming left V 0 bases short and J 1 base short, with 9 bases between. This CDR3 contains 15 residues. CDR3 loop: CASSLTGQKNTEAFF. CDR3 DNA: TGTGCCAGCAGCTTAACTGGGCAGAAGAACACTGAAGCTTTCTTT.

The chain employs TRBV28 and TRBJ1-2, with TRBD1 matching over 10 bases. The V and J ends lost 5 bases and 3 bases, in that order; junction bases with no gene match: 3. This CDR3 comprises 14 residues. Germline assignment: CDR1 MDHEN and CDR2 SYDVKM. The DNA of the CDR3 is TGTGCCAGCAGTCCGACAGGGGGCCACTATGGCTACACCTTC. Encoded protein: CASSPTGGHYGYTF.

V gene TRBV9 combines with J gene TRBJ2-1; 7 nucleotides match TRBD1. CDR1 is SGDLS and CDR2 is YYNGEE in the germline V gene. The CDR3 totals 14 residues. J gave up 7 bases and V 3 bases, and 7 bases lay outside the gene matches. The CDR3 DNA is TGTGCCAGCAGCGACCACAGGGGAAAGAATGAGCAGTTCTTC. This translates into CASSDHRGKNEQFF.

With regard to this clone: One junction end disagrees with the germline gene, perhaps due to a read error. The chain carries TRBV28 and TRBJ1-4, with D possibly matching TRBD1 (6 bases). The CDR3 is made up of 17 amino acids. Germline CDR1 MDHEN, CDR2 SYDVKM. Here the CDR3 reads CASRYQPRGRGNEKLLF. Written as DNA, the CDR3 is TGTGCCAGCAGGTATCAACCCCGGGGCAGGGGTAATGAAAAACTGCTTTTT.

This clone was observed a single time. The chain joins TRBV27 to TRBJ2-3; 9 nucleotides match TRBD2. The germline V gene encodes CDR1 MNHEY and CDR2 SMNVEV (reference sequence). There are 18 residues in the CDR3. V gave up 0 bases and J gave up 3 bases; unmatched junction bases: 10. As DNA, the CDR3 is TGTGCCAGCAGTTTATCGAAGGGGACTAGCAGAAGAACAGATACGCAGTATTTT. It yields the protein CASSLSKGTSRRTDTQYF.